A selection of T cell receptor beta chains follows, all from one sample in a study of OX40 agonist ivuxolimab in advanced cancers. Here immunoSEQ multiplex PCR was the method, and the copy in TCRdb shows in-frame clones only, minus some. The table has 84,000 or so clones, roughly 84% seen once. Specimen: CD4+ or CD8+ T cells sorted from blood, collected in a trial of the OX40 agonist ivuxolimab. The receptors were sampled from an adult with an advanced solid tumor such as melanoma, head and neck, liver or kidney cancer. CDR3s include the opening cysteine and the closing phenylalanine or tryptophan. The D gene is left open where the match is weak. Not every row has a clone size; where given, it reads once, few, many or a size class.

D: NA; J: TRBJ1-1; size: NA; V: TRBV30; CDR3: CAWSVKTDMNTEAFF; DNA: TGTGCCTGGAGTGTCAAGACAGATATGAACACTGAAGCTTTCTTT
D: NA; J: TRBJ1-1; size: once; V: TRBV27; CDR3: CASSLVGGDEAFF; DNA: TGTGCCAGCAGTTTAGTTGGGGGAGATGAAGCTTTCTTT
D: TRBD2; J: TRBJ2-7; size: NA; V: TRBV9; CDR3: CASSPHAGGGSSIYEQYF; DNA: TGTGCCAGCAGCCCCCACGCCGGGGGAGGGTCTAGTATCTACGAGCAGTACTTC
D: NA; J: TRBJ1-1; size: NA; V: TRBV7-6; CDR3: CASSLGSGIEAFF; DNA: TGTGCCAGCAGCTTAGGGTCGGGGATAGAAGCTTTCTTT
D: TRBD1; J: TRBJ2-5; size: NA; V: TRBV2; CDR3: CASSGDSWGQETQYF; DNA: TGTGCCAGCAGCGGGGACAGTTGGGGCCAAGAGACCCAGTACTTC
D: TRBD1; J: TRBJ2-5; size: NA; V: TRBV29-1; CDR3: CSSLGTDHQETQYF; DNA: TGCAGCAGCCTGGGGACAGACCACCAAGAGACCCAGTACTTC
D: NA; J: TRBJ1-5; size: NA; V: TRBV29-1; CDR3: CSVAGINQPQHF; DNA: TGCAGCGTTGCTGGAATCAATCAGCCCCAGCATTTT
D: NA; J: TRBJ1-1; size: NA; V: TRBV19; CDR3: CASSIRQLNTEAFF; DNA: TGTGCCAGTAGTATACGACAGTTGAACACTGAAGCTTTCTTT
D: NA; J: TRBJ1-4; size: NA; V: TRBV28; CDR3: CASSPRQEPNEKLFF; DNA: TGTGCCAGCAGCCCACGACAGGAGCCTAATGAAAAACTGTTTTTT
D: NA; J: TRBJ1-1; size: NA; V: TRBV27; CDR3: CASSPRQNTEAFF; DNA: TGTGCCAGCAGTCCCAGACAGAACACTGAAGCTTTCTTT
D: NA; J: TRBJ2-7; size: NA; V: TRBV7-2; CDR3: CASSLATPSYEQYF; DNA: TGTGCCAGCAGCTTAGCTACCCCTTCCTACGAGCAGTACTTC
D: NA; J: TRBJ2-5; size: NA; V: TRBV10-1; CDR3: CASSEPGSTGSQYF; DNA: TGCGCCAGCAGTGAGCCTGGCTCGACGGGCTCCCAGTACTTC
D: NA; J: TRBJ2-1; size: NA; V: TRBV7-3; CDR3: CASSLGFEGINEQFF; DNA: TGTGCCAGCAGCTTAGGGTTCGAGGGAATAAATGAGCAGTTCTTC
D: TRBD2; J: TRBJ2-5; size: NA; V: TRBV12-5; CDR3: CASAQGLAGGRSIRETQYF; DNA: TGTGCTAGTGCTCAAGGACTAGCGGGGGGCCGGAGTATTCGCGAGACCCAGTACTTC
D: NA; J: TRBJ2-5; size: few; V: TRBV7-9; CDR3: CASSHPPGGGWETQYF; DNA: TGTGCCAGCAGCCACCCTCCGGGTGGGGGTTGGGAGACCCAGTACTTC
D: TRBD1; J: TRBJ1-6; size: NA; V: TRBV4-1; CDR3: CASSQPRGNSPLHF; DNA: TGCGCCAGCAGTCAGCCCAGGGGGAATTCACCCCTCCACTTT
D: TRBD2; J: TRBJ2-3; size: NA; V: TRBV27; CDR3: CASSSRAGGDTDTQYF; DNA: TGTGCCAGCAGTTCGCGAGCGGGGGGGGACACAGATACGCAGTATTTT
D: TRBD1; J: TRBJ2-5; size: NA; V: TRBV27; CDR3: CASSFSRQGSETQYF; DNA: TGTGCCAGCAGTTTTTCCCGACAGGGAAGCGAGACCCAGTACTTC
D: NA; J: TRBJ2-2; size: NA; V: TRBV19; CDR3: CASGPRGNTGELFF; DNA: TGTGCCAGTGGACCCAGGGGTAACACCGGGGAGCTGTTTTTT
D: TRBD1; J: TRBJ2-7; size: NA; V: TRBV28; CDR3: CASRGTGAAGGYEQYF; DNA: TGTGCCAGCAGAGGGACAGGCGCCGCCGGGGGTTACGAGCAGTACTTC
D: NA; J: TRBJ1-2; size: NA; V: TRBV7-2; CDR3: CASSLANYGYTF; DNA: TGTGCCAGCAGCTTAGCTAACTATGGCTACACCTTC
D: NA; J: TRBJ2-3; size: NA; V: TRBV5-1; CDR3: CASSYTGSTDTQYF; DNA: TGCGCCAGCAGCTATACAGGGAGCACAGATACGCAGTATTTT
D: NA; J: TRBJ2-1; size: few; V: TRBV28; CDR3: CASSFVLQSHNEQFF; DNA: TGTGCCAGCAGTTTCGTCCTTCAGTCCCACAATGAGCAGTTCTTC
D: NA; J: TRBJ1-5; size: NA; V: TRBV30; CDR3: CAWSVTGTDNQPQHF; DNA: TGTGCCTGGAGTGTGACGGGAACAGACAATCAGCCCCAGCATTTT
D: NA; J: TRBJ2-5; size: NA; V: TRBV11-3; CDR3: CASSTSTAETQYF; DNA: TGTGCCAGCAGTACCTCTACAGCGGAGACCCAGTACTTC
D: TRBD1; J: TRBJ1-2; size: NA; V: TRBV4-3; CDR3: CASSQDWGQGARGYTF; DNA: TGCGCCAGCAGCCAGGACTGGGGACAGGGGGCGCGGGGCTACACCTTC
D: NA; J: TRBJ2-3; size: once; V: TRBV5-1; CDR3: CASSRWWEGADMYTDTQYF; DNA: TGCGCCAGCAGCCGGTGGTGGGAGGGGGCCGACATGTACACAGATACGCAGTATTTT
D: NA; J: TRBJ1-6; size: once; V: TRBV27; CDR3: CASSLLTTNSPLHF; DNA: TGTGCCAGCAGTTTATTGACAACGAATTCACCCCTCCACTTT
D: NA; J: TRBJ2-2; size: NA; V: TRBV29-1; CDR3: CSVGAGVNTGELFF; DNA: TGCAGCGTGGGGGCGGGGGTCAACACCGGGGAGCTGTTTTTT
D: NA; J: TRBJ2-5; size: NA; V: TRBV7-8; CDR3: CASSLAPSQETQYF; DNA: TGTGCCAGCAGCTTAGCGCCCAGTCAAGAGACCCAGTACTTC
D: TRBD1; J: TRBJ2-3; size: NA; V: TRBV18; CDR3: CASSPGQGATDTQYF; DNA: TGTGCCAGCTCACCTGGACAGGGTGCCACAGATACGCAGTATTTT
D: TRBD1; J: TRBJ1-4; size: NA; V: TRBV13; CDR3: CASSPTGATNEKLFF; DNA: TGTGCCAGCAGCCCCACAGGGGCAACTAATGAAAAACTGTTTTTT
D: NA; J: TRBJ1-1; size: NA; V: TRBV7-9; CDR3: CASSLGSRTEAFF; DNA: TGTGCCAGCAGCTTAGGTAGTAGGACTGAAGCTTTCTTT
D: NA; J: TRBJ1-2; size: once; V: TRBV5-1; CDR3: CASSPDLNGYTF; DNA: TGCGCCAGCAGCCCGGACCTCAATGGCTACACCTTC
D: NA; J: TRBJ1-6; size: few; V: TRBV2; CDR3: CASSEGSYNSPLHF; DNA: TGTGCCAGCAGTGAGGGGAGCTATAATTCACCCCTCCACTTT
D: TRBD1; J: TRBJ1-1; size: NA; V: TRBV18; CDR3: CASSPTGDDTEAFF; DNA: TGTGCCAGCTCACCCACAGGGGATGACACTGAAGCTTTCTTT
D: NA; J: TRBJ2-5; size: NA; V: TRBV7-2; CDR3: CASSLRVSVQETQYF; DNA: TGTGCCAGCAGCTTACGGGTCTCGGTCCAAGAGACCCAGTACTTC
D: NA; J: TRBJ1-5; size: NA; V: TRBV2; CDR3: CASIKDINQPQHF; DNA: TGTGCCAGCATTAAGGACATTAATCAGCCCCAGCATTTT
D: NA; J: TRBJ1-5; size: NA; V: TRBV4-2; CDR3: CASSQDPVGYSNQPQHF; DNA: TGTGCCAGCAGCCAAGACCCCGTAGGGTATAGCAATCAGCCCCAGCATTTT
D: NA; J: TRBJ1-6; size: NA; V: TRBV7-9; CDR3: CASSLGPPRSSYNSPLHF; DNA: TGTGCCAGCAGCTTAGGCCCCCCCAGGAGCTCCTATAATTCACCCCTCCACTTT
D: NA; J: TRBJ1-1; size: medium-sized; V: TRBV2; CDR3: CASSPEQNMNTEAFF; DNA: TGTGCCAGCAGTCCCGAGCAGAACATGAACACTGAAGCTTTCTTT
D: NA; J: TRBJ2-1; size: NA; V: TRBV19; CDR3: CASTYGGKDEQFF; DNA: TGTGCCAGTACCTACGGGGGAAAGGATGAGCAGTTCTTC
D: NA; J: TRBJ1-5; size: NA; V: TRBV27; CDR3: CASSPSLGGNQPQHF; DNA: TGTGCCAGCAGTCCCTCATTAGGGGGCAATCAGCCCCAGCATTTT
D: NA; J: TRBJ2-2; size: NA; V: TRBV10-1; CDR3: CASGPANTGELFF; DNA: TGCGCTTCCGGGCCGGCGAACACCGGGGAGCTGTTTTTT
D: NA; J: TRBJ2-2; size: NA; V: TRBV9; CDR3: CASSSLSGRTGELFF; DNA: TGTGCCAGCAGCTCCCTTTCGGGGAGAACCGGGGAGCTGTTTTTT
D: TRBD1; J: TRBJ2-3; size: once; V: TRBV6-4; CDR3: CASSGQGTDTQYF; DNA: TGTGCCAGCAGCGGACAGGGCACAGATACGCAGTATTTT
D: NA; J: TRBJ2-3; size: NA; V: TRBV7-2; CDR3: CASSLFGVTQYF; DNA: TGTGCCAGCAGCTTATTCGGCGTTACGCAGTATTTT
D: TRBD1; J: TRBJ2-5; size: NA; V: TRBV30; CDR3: CAWGRTGGKTQYF; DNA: TGTGCCTGGGGCAGGACAGGGGGAAAGACCCAGTACTTC
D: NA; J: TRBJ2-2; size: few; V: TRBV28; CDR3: CATQETNTGELFF; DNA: TGTGCAACACAGGAGACGAACACCGGGGAGCTGTTTTTT
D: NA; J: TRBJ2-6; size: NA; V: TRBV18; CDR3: CASSFIRDLSSGANVLTF; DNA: TGTGCCAGCTCATTCATTCGGGACCTAAGCTCTGGGGCCAACGTCCTGACTTTC
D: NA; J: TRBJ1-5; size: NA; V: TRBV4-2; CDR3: CASSQEGSLNNQPQHF; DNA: TGTGCCAGCAGCCAAGAGGGGAGTTTGAACAATCAGCCCCAGCATTTT
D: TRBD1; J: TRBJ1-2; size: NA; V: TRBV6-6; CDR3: CASSRLQGIDYGYTF; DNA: TGTGCCAGCAGTAGATTACAGGGGATCGACTATGGCTACACCTTC
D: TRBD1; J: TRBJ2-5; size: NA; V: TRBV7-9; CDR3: CASSRDRGKETQYF; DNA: TGTGCCAGCAGCAGGGACAGGGGTAAAGAGACCCAGTACTTC
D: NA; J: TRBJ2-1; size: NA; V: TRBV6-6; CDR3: CASSYSYNEQFF; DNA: TGTGCCAGCAGTTACTCTTACAATGAGCAGTTCTTC
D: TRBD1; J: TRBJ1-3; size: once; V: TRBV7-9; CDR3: CASSYRQGYSGNTIYF; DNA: TGTGCCAGCAGCTACAGACAGGGCTACTCTGGAAACACCATATATTTT